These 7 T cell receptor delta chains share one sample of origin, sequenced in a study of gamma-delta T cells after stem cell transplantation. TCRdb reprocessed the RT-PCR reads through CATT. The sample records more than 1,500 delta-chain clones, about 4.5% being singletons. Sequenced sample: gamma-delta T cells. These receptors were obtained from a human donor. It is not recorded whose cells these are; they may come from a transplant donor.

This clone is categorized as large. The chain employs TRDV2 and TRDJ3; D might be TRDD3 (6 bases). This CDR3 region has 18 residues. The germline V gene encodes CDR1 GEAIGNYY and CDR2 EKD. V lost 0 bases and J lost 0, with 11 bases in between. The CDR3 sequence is CACDTLGTSSWDTRQMFF. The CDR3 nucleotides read TGTGCCTGTGACACCCTGGGGACGAGCTCCTGGGACACCCGACAGATGTTTTTC.

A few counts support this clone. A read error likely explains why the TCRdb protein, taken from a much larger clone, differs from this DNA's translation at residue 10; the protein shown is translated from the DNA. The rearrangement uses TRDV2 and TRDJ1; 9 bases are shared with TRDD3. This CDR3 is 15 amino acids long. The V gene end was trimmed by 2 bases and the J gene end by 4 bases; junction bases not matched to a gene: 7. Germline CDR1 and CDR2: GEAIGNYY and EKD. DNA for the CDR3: TGTGCCTGTGACAACCTGGGGGATCAGAACGATAAACTCATCTTT. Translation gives CACDNLGDQNDKLIF.

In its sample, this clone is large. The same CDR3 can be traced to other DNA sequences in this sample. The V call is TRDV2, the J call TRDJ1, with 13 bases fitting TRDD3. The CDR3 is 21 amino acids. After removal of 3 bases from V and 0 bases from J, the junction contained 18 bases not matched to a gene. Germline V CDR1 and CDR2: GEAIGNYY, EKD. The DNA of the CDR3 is TGTGCCTGTGACCCCGTACTGGGGGATACGCGGATACCCTCTAACACCGATAAACTCATCTTT. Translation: CACDPVLGDTRIPSNTDKLIF.

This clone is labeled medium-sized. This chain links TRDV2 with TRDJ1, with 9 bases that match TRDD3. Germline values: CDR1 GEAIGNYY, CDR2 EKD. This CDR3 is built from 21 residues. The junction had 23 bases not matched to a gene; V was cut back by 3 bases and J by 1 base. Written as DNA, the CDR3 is TGTGCCTGTGACGCCGTACTGGGGATACGCCGGAACCACCCACTCACCGATAAACTCATCTTT. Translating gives CACDAVLGIRRNHPLTDKLIF.

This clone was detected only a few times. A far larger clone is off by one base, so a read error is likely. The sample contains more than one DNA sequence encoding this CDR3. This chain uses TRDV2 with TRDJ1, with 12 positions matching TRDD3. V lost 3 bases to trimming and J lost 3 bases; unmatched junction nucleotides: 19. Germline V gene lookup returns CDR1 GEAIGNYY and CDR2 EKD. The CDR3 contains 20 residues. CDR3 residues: CACDPLSTGGYIGFADKLIF. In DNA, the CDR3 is TGTGCCTGTGACCCCCTTAGTACTGGGGGATACATCGGGTTCGCCGATAAACTCATCTTT.

CDR3 in amino acids: CACDTVTGDTLKGTDKLIF. CDR3 DNA sequence: TGTGCCTGTGACACCGTTACGGGGGATACGCTAAAGGGCACCGATAAACTCATCTTT. The V and J genes are TRDV2 and TRDJ1; 10 bases match TRDD3. The germline V gene encodes CDR1 GEAIGNYY and CDR2 EKD. The length of the CDR3 is 19 residues. V was pared by 0 bases and J by 1 base, with 13 bases of the junction left unmatched.

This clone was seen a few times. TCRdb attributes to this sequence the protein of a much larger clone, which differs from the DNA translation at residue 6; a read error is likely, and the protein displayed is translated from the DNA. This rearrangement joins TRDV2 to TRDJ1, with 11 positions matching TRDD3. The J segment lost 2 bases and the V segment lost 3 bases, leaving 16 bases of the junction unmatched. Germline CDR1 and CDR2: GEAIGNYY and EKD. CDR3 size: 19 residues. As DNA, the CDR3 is TGTGCCTGTGACTCCGTACTGGGGGATAGATCCCGTGGGACCGATAAACTCATCTTT. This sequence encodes CACDSVLGDRSRGTDKLIF.